This T cell receptor (beta chain) was identified in a study of early T cells in non-severe SARS-CoV-2 infection (dated by TCRdb to about 2021). About the full investigation: Bulk RNA from unsorted whole blood was used for TCR sequencing, so alpha and beta chains could not be paired.

The library was made by 5' RACE. Data came from a NextSeq 500. In the TCR library protocol, unique molecular identifiers were attached to individual cDNA molecules to correct for PCR bias and sequencing error. TCR alpha and beta chains were both sequenced, and the abundances of alpha and beta sequences in each sample were closely correlated with each other. In the authors' own workflow: Decombinator V4 was used to annotate the V gene, J gene and CDR3 of the TCR sequences. TCRs were defined as expanded if a significant change between any two time points was detected under a Poisson model with p below 0.0001. TCR abundances were normalised to the total number of TCRs sequenced per sample and were expressed as counts per million. MAIT TCRs were defined by TRAV1-2 paired with TRAJ12, TRAJ20 or TRAJ33, and iNKT TCRs by TRAV10 paired with TRAJ18. A search of VDJdb, accessed on 1 November 2021, was run for TCRs annotated to CMV, EBV and SARS-CoV-2, with TCRs annotated for multiple antigens excluded. Through fastp at Q25 and MiXCR, TCRdb rebuilt clones from the public reads, retaining in-frame beta chains. Under each unique CDR3 protein, matching rows form one entry showing the most common genes and DNA. TCRdb's processing, not the authors', yielded these V and J calls. This sample lists 56,000 or so distinct CDR3 sequences; about 10% were detected once. The ten largest account for approximately 6.5% of the sample.

Findings and caveats that apply to the study as a whole: VDJdb matching was skewed toward anti-spike CD8 responses and likely underestimated virus-specific expansions by missing private and CD4 specificities.

As to this clonotype: Its antigen target is currently unknown. No much larger clone exists at a distance of one base, and base qualities are not known.

The CDR3 goes from the cysteine to the phenylalanine over 14 residues. The CDR3 DNA has 42 bases and is translated from base 1. The trim is 7 bases for V and 0 bases for J, with a gap of 10 bases between the germline ends. A case-control design nested within a healthcare worker cohort in London, UK, was used, with weekly nasopharyngeal swab PCR tests and blood sampling performed. Between 23 and 31 March 2020, the week of the UK lockdown, healthcare workers were enrolled and then followed up weekly for as long as 16 weeks. The specimen sequenced was whole blood. This receptor was obtained from an adult who was a healthcare worker with PCR-confirmed SARS-CoV-2 infection or an uninfected control (not recorded which). The V gene is TRBV12-3 or TRBV12-4 and the J gene is TRBJ1-3; a confident D gene designation cannot be given. The bases are TGTGCCAGCACTTTGGGGAACTCTGGAAACACCATATATTTT. It codes for CASTLGNSGNTIYF.